This T cell receptor (beta chain) comes out of a study of cytomegalovirus exposure and HLA in healthy donors. On this clone: Its specificity is unknown.

PCR primers comprised 60 Vbeta and 13 Jbeta primers. Profiling relied on immunoSEQ multiplex PCR, and the TCRdb table lists in-frame clones only, not all of them. The data contain 100,000 to 130,000 clones, under 85% of them seen just once; the ten biggest clones take up approximately 4.5%. Broader study findings: Analyzed later, most CMV-associated TCR beta chains appeared HLA-restricted. Cytomegalovirus-associated TCR beta chains were listed, numbering under 200.

V was cut by 4 bases and J by 8 bases, with 14 bases left in between. From germline, CDR1 is MNHEY and CDR2 SVGAGI. This CDR3 region has 13 residues. Sequenced: PBMCs. This sequence joins TRBV6-5 and TRBJ1-2; possible D gene TRBD1, 5 bases. This sequence was found in a male donor in good health and CMV-seronegative. For the CDR3, the DNA is TGTGCCAGCAGTTCTCGAGCAGGGAACGGCTACACCTTC. Residues: CASSSRAGNGYTF.